This entry lists 10 T cell receptor beta chains sequenced from one sample in a study of vaccination effects on CD4 cells after COVID-19. This table comes from immunoSEQ multiplex PCR, and its TCRdb copy is limited to in-frame clones, with some not included. The repertoire has around 15,000 clones, 76% of them found once; the top ten carry about a fifth. Before sequencing, viral peptide pools were used by the ViraFEST assay to expand antigen-specific CD4+ T cells. It was after roughly 11 days of culture that CD4+ T cells were isolated. Their SARS-CoV-2 infection, verified by PCR, occurred between March and December 2020. Each person got two doses of an mRNA SARS-CoV-2 vaccine, BNT162b2 or mRNA-1273. These receptors' targets are unknown. The sample consisted of CD4+ T cells from PBMCs cultured with SARS-CoV-2 spike peptides, taken after COVID-19 vaccination. All receptors derive from a human donor who had a prior SARS-CoV-2 infection.

The chain has TRBV11-3 and TRBJ2-3; 12 bases align to TRBD2. J lost 2 bases, V lost 4 bases, and 4 bases had no gene match. The CDR3 extends over 16 amino acids. The V gene's germline CDR1 is SGHNT and CDR2 YENEEA. DNA of the CDR3: TGTGCCAGCAGCTCGAGACTAGCGGGGGCCACAGATACGCAGTATTTT. Protein sequence: CASSSRLAGATDTQYF.

This clone was found a few times. The J gene is TRBJ1-5, the V gene TRBV10-1; TRBD1 agrees at 8 bases. Trimming removed 2 bases from V and 2 bases from J; junction bases left unmatched: 2. The CDR3 has 15 amino acids. Germline CDR1 reads WNHNN; CDR2 reads SYGVQD (reference sequence). The CDR3 loop is CASSEETGGNQPQHF. The CDR3 nucleotides read TGCGCCAGCAGTGAGGAGACAGGGGGCAATCAGCCCCAGCATTTT.

This chain joins TRBV5-5 and TRBJ1-1, with 9 bases that match TRBD1. This CDR3 is built from 14 residues. The V gene's germline CDR1 is SGHKS and CDR2 YYEKEE (reference sequence). V shed 2 bases and J 2 bases; nucleotides not matched to a gene: 1. CDR3 nucleotides: TGTGCCAGCAGCTTACAGGGGGCTAACACTGAAGCTTTCTTT. Residues: CASSLQGANTEAFF.

This clone was seen just once. CDR3 coding DNA: TGTGCCAGCAGGGTACAGAGCAATCAGCCCCAGCATTTT. As protein: CASRVQSNQPQHF. The rearrangement joins TRBV2 to TRBJ1-5; no reliable D call. Trimming removed 6 bases at V and 1 base at J, with 7 bases between. Germline V lookup: CDR1 SNHLY, CDR2 FYNNEI. The CDR3 is made up of 13 amino acids.

The CDR3: CASSLSTGRGSQYF. For the CDR3, the DNA is TGTGCCAGCAGCCTATCGACAGGGAGGGGTTCCCAGTACTTC. This chain links TRBV3-1 (or the pseudogene TRBV3-2) with TRBJ2-5; possibly TRBD1 or TRBD2 for D (7 bases each). Germline V gene sequence: CDR1 LGHDT, CDR2 YNNKEL (reference sequence). Trimming cost V 4 bases and J 9 bases, with 18 bases left between them. The CDR3 contains 14 residues.

The rearrangement uses TRBV4-2 and TRBJ2-2, with 15 bases fitting TRBD2. CDR3 length: 19 amino acids. CDR1 LGHNA and CDR2 YNFKEQ come from the germline V gene. The ends lost 0 bases at V and 7 bases at J; junction bases unmatched: 9. The CDR3 DNA reads as TGTGCCAGCAGCCAAGACAACGGACTAGCGGGAGGGCGAGGCGGGGAGCTGTTTTTT. This translates into CASSQDNGLAGGRGGELFF.

J is TRBJ2-1 and V is TRBV12-3 or TRBV12-4; possible D gene TRBD2, 5 bases. This CDR3 region has 12 residues. V was pared by 6 bases and J by 7 bases, with 10 bases between. The CDR3: CASRLGVNEQFF. The CDR3 DNA is TGTGCCAGCAGACTCGGGGTTAATGAGCAGTTCTTC.

The chain recombines TRBV5-5 with TRBJ2-3, with TRBD1 matching 9 bases. The CDR3 has 14 residues. Germline CDR1 SGHKS, CDR2 YYEKEE (reference sequence). The junction had 10 bases not matched to a gene; V was cut back by 0 bases and J by 14 bases. The CDR3: CASSLARTGEPPYF. The CDR3 DNA reads as TGTGCCAGCAGCTTGGCCCGGACAGGGGAGCCTCCGTATTTT.

The V gene is TRBV2, the J gene TRBJ1-1; 7 positions agree with TRBD1. The CDR3 totals 15 residues. Germline V gives CDR1 SNHLY, CDR2 FYNNEI. The ends lost 2 bases at V and 1 base at J; junction bases unmatched: 4. CDR3 nucleotides: TGTGCCAGCAGTGAATTGCCAGGGGGGAACACTGAAGCTTTCTTT. Its translation: CASSELPGGNTEAFF.

This clone was observed once. The chain is built from TRBV9 and TRBJ2-5; a possible D gene is TRBD2 (5 bases). Germline CDR1 reads SGDLS; CDR2 reads YYNGEE. The CDR3 has 14 residues. The V and J ends lost 0 bases and 2 bases respectively, with 8 bases between them. The CDR3 reads CASSVAGVQETQYF. CDR3 bases: TGTGCCAGCAGCGTAGCCGGGGTACAAGAGACCCAGTACTTC.